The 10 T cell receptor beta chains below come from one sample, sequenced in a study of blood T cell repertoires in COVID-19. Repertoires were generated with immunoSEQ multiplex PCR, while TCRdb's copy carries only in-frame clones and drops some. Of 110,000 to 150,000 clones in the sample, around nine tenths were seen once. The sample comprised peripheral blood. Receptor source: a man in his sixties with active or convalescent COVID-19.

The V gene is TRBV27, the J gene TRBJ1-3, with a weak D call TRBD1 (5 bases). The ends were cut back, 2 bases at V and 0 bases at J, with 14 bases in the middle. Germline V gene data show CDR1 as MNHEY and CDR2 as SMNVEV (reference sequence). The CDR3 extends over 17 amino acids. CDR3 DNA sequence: TGTGCCAGCAGTTTAAGACAGCCCGGACGCTCTGGAAACACCATATATTTT. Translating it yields CASSLRQPGRSGNTIYF.

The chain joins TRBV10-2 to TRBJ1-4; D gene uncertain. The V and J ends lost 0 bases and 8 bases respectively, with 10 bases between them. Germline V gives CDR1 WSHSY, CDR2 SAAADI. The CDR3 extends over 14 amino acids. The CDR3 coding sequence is TGCGCCAGCAGTGAGTCTAGAGGGCGGGAAAAACTGTTTTTT. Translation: CASSESRGREKLFF.

In DNA form, the CDR3 reads TGTGCCAGCAGCGCAGGACTAGCCAATGAGCAGTTCTTC. Its translation: CASSAGLANEQFF. V gene TRBV7-2 combines with J gene TRBJ2-1; 8 bases match TRBD2. V shed 5 bases and J 6 bases; nucleotides not matched to a gene: 3. The germline CDR1 and CDR2 sequences are SGHTA and FQGNSA. The CDR3 is made up of 13 amino acids. The full variable domain, with the rest looked up from reference TRBV7-2 and TRBJ2-1, is GAGVSQSPSNKVTEKGKDVELRCDPISGHTALYWYRQSLGQGLEFLIYFQGNSAPDKSGLPSDRFSAERTGGSVSTLTIQRTQQEDSAVYLCASSAGLANEQFFGPGTRLTVL.

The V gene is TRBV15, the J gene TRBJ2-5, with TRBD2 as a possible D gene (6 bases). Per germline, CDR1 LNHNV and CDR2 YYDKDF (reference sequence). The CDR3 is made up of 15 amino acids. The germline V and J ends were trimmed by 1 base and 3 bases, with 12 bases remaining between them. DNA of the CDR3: TGTGCCACCAGCAGAGCCGAGACGGGGGAAGAGACCCAGTACTTC. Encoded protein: CATSRAETGEETQYF.

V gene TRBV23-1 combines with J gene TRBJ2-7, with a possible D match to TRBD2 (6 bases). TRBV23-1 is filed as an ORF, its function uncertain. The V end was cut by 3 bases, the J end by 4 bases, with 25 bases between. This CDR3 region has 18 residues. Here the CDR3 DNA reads TGCGCCAGCAGTCACCCTAGGTCGACTAGTGAAGGGGTATACGAGCAGTACTTC. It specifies CASSHPRSTSEGVYEQYF.

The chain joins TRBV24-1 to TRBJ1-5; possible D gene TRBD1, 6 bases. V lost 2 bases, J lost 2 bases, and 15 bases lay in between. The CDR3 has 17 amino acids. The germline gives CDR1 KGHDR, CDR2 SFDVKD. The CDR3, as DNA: TGTGCCACCAGTGATTCCAGGGGAACTATCGGCAATCAGCCCCAGCATTTT. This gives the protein CATSDSRGTIGNQPQHF.

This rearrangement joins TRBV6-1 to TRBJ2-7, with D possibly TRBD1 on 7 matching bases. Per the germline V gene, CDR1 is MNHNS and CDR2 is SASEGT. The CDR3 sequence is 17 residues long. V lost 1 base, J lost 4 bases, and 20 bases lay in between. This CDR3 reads CASSEVVRAGGRYEQYF. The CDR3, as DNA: TGTGCCAGCAGTGAAGTAGTACGGGCAGGGGGGAGGTACGAGCAGTACTTC.

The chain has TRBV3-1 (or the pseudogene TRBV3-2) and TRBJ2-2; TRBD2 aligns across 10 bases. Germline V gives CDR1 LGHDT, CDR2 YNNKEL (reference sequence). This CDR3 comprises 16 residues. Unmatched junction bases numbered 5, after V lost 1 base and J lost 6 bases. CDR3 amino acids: CASSQGSLAGAGELFF. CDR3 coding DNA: TGTGCCAGCAGCCAAGGTAGCCTAGCGGGGGCCGGGGAGCTGTTTTTT.

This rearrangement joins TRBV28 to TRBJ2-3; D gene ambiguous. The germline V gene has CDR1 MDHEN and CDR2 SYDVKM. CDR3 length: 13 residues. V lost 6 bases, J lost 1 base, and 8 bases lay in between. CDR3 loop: CASRLTGTDTQYF. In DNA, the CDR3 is TGTGCCAGCAGGTTAACAGGCACAGATACGCAGTATTTT. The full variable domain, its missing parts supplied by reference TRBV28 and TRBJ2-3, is DVKVTQSSRYLVKRTGEKVFLECVQDMDHENMFWYRQDPGLGLRLIYFSYDVKMKEKGDIPEGYSVSREKKERFSLILESASTNQTSMYLCASRLTGTDTQYFGPGTRLTVL.

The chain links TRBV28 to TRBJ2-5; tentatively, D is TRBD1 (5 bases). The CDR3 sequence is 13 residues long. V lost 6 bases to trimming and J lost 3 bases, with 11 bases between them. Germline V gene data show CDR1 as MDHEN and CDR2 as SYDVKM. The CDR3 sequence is CASRGQGKETQYF. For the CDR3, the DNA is TGTGCCAGCAGAGGGCAGGGAAAAGAGACCCAGTACTTC.